The 16 T cell receptor beta chains below were found in one sample sequenced in a study of cytomegalovirus exposure and HLA in healthy donors. 13 Jbeta primers and 60 Vbeta primers were used for the PCR. This table comes from immunoSEQ multiplex PCR, and its TCRdb copy is limited to in-frame clones, with some not included. The sample yields roughly 150,000 clones, less than 9.5% seen once. Sequenced: PBMCs. These receptors all stem from a male donor in good health and CMV-seronegative.

The chain carries TRBV2 and TRBJ1-1, with 9 positions matching TRBD1. Germline-derived CDR1 and CDR2 are SNHLY and FYNNEI. The CDR3 totals 17 residues. The ends lost 6 bases at V and 4 bases at J; junction bases unmatched: 15. The CDR3 protein is CASSFGGTGRVGTEAFF. The CDR3 region has the DNA TGTGCCAGCAGCTTCGGAGGGACAGGGCGGGTAGGCACTGAAGCTTTCTTT.

V is TRBV27 and J is TRBJ1-2; TRBD1 matches at 11 bases. The germline CDR1 and CDR2 sequences are MNHEY and SMNVEV (reference sequence). V shed 6 bases, J shed 6 bases, and the junction held 6 bases outside the gene matches. The CDR3 has 14 residues. The CDR3 DNA sequence: TGTGCCAGCAGCCGGGACAGGGGGTATAATGGCTACACCTTC. It translates to CASSRDRGYNGYTF.

In its sample, this clone was seen a few times. J is TRBJ2-1 and V is TRBV4-3, with 11 bases that match TRBD2. This CDR3 has 18 residues. Germline lookup yields CDR1 LGHNA and CDR2 YSLEER. The trim removed 4 bases at V and 6 bases at J, leaving 14 bases unmatched. The CDR3, as DNA: TGCGCCAGCAGCCCAACCTCCCGGCTAGCGGGGGGCGTCAATGAGCAGTTCTTC. Translated, it gives CASSPTSRLAGGVNEQFF.

This chain joins TRBV11-2 and TRBJ1-2; no clear D gene. Trimming removed 4 bases at V and 6 bases at J, with 9 bases between. CDR1 SGHAT and CDR2 FQNNGV come from the germline V gene. The CDR3 is 12 amino acids. The CDR3 DNA reads as TGTGCCAGCAGCTGGGCCGGCGATGGCTACACCTTC. Translated: CASSWAGDGYTF.

This clone has only a few counts. The chain carries TRBV29-1 and TRBJ2-1; 13 bases match TRBD2. CDR1 SQVTM and CDR2 ANQGSEA come from the germline V gene. The CDR3 runs 13 residues. The V and J ends lost 7 bases and 6 bases, in that order; junction bases with no gene match: 3. As DNA, the CDR3 is TGCAGCGCTAGGACTAGCGGGAGCAATGAGCAGTTCTTC. This translates into CSARTSGSNEQFF.

In nucleotides, the CDR3 is TGTGCCAGCAGCTCCGGGACAGGGTGGTACGAGCAGTACTTC. Its protein product is CASSSGTGWYEQYF. The V call is TRBV7-2, the J call TRBJ2-7, with 9 positions matching TRBD1. Trimming removed 4 bases from V and 4 bases from J; junction bases left unmatched: 5. CDR3 size: 14 residues. In germline, CDR1 is SGHTA, CDR2 FQGNSA.

This clone was observed a few times. The rearrangement joins TRBV7-2 to TRBJ2-2; 7 bases are a match to TRBD1. The ends lost 3 bases at V and 4 bases at J; junction bases unmatched: 8. The CDR3 has 16 amino acids. CDR1 is SGHTA, CDR2 FQGNSA, per germline. CDR3 DNA sequence: TGTGCCAGCAGCTTTGGCGACAGGGCGGCCACCGGGGAGCTGTTTTTT. It codes for CASSFGDRAATGELFF.

Only one count was recorded for this clone. The rearrangement joins TRBV28 to TRBJ1-2; 9 nucleotides match TRBD1. V shed 7 bases and J 5 bases; nucleotides not matched to a gene: 2. From germline, CDR1 is MDHEN and CDR2 SYDVKM. The length of the CDR3 is 12 residues. CDR3 nucleotide sequence: TGTGCCAGCATGGACAGGGGTTATGGCTACACCTTC. It codes for CASMDRGYGYTF.

The chain combines TRBV4-2 with TRBJ2-1; 7 bases agree with TRBD2. CDR3 size: 14 residues. Germline V lookup: CDR1 LGHNA, CDR2 YNFKEQ. Trimming at V came to 4 bases and at J to 6 bases, leaving 6 bases not matched to a gene. CDR3 region: CASSRGERGNEQFF. The CDR3 bases are TGTGCCAGCAGCCGGGGGGAGCGGGGCAATGAGCAGTTCTTC.

Only a few counts were recorded for this clone. The chain has TRBV9 and TRBJ2-3, with 7 bases lining up with TRBD2. Per germline, CDR1 SGDLS and CDR2 YYNGEE. Trimming took 3 bases from V and 2 from J; bases not matched to a gene: 9. This CDR3 region has 16 residues. CDR3 nucleotide sequence: TGTGCCAGCAGCGGCAGGGAGGGGTCGCCCACAGATACGCAGTATTTT. Amino acids: CASSGREGSPTDTQYF.

This clone was counted between two and nine times. V and J are TRBV7-9 and TRBJ1-2; D may be TRBD1 (5 bases). V gave up 5 bases and J gave up 8 bases, with 15 bases separating them. The CDR3 totals 13 residues. Germline loops: CDR1 SEHNR, CDR2 FQNEAQ (reference sequence). The CDR3 sequence is CASSPRTTEGYTF. The CDR3 nucleotides read TGTGCCAGCAGCCCGCGGACAACGGAGGGCTACACCTTC.

The chain joins TRBV4-1 to TRBJ1-3; maybe TRBD1 (5 bases). CDR3 length: 17 amino acids. Germline V gene data show CDR1 as MGHRA and CDR2 as YSYEKL. V was shortened by 0 bases and J by 0 bases, with 12 bases between the two germline ends. This chain's CDR3 is CASSQDQGHRSGNTIYF. CDR3 bases: TGCGCCAGCAGCCAAGATCAAGGACATCGCTCTGGAAACACCATATATTTT.

This chain uses TRBV28 with TRBJ2-3; 8 nucleotides agree with TRBD2. The ends lost 11 bases at V and 1 base at J; junction bases unmatched: 8. Germline lookup yields CDR1 MDHEN and CDR2 SYDVKM. CDR3 length equals 14 residues. DNA for the CDR3: TGTGCCGCGGGGGGAGGGCGGGGCACAGATACGCAGTATTTT. Encoded protein: CAAGGGRGTDTQYF.

The sample holds a few counts of this clone. The gene calls are TRBV11-2 and TRBJ1-1; 9 bases are shared with TRBD1. CDR1 and CDR2 (germline): SGHAT, FQNNGV. The ends lost 5 bases at V and 10 bases at J; junction bases unmatched: 8. CDR3 length: 13 amino acids. The CDR3 sequence is CASSLWTGDVAFF. For the CDR3, the DNA is TGTGCCAGCAGCCTATGGACAGGGGATGTAGCTTTCTTT.

The chain is built from TRBV29-1 and TRBJ2-7; D possibly corresponds to TRBD1 (6 bases). V was trimmed by 3 bases and J by 6 bases, leaving 21 bases between them. The CDR3 is 15 amino acids. Germline loops: CDR1 SQVTM, CDR2 ANQGSEA. CDR3 DNA sequence: TGCAGCGTTGAGAGTGGAGTGAACAGGGCGCGCGAGCAGTACTTC. Encoded protein: CSVESGVNRAREQYF.

The V gene is TRBV7-9, the J gene TRBJ2-7, with TRBD2 identical over 8 bases. The CDR3 totals 14 residues. The germline V gene encodes CDR1 SEHNR and CDR2 FQNEAQ (reference sequence). V gave up 4 bases and J gave up 4 bases; unmatched junction bases: 6. Written as DNA, the CDR3 is TGTGCCAGCAGCTCGGGACTAGTTTGGTACGAGCAGTACTTC. This codes for CASSSGLVWYEQYF. The variable domain in full, completed from reference TRBV7-9 and TRBJ2-7, reads DTGVSQNPRHKITKRGQNVTFRCDPISEHNRLYWYRQTLGQGPEFLTYFQNEAQLEKSRLLSDRFSAERPKGSFSTLEIQRTEQGDSAMYLCASSSGLVWYEQYFGPGTRLTVT.